This note documents a single TCR beta chain sequence. The record originates from a study of T-cell memory formation after mild COVID-19. Each CDR3 protein is one row after TCRdb ran MiXCR on the 5' RACE reads. The sample has about 560,000 distinct CDR3 sequences, 15% to 20% seen once. Sequenced sample: PBMCs or a T cell subset sorted from them (not recorded which). The origin of this receptor is an adult woman who had mild COVID-19 (a few samples of this study predate the infection). Cell type and time point are not known.

CDR3: CASSLRGGRGDTQYF. DNA for the CDR3: TGTGCCAGCAGCTTAAGGGGCGGGAGAGGAGATACGCAGTATTTT. The chain couples TRBV7-2 to TRBJ2-3, with 7 nucleotides matching TRBD2. V dropped 2 bases and J dropped 5; count of bases not matched to a gene: 7. The length of the CDR3 is 15 residues. Germline CDR1 reads SGHTA; CDR2 reads FQGNSA.